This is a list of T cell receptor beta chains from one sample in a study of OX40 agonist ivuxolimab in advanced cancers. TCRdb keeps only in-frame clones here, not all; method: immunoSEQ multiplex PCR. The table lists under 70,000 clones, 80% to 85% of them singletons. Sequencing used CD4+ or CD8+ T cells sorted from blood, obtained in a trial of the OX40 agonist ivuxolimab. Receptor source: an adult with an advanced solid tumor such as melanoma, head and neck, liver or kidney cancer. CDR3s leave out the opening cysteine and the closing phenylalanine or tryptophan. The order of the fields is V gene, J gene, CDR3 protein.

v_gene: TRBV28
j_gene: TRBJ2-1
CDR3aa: ASSLWDRPNEQF

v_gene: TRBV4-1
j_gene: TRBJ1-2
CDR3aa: ASSQEGQVYGYT

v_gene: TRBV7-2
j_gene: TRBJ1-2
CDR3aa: ASSLETSGGYGYT

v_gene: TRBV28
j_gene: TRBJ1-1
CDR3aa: ASVGQAARLEAF

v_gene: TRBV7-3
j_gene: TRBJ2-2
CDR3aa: ASSLGTAPTGELF

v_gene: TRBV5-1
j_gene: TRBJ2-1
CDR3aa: ASSLEWGFPNEQF

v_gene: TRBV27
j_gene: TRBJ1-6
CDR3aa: ASRSGNSPLH

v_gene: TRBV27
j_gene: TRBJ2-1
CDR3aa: ASSLSTSGVYNEQF

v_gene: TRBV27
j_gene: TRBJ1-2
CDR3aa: ASSYWSGNAGYT

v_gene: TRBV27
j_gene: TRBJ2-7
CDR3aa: ASSLGRQTYEQY

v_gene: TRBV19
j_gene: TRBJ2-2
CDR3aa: ASSERQPGELF

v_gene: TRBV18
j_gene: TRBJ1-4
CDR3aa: ASSLRQGERSEKLF

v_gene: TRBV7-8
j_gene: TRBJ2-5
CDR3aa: ASSFGGRQATQY

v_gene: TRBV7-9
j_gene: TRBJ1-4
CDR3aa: ASSLGQAISNEKLF

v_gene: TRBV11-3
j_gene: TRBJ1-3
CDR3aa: ASSRPGQGTHSGNTIY

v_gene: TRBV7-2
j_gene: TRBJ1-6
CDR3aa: ASSPGQGGGSPLH

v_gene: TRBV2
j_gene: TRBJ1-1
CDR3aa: ASIPGVANTEAF

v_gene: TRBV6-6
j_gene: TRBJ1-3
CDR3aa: ASSYSGQGGNTIY

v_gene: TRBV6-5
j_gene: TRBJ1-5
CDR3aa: ASSSGGPQH

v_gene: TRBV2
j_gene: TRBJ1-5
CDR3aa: ASSGGVGPNQPQH

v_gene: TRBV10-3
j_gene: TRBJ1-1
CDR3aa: AITSSDTEAF

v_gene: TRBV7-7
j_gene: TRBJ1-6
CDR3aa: ASSHPDNSPLH

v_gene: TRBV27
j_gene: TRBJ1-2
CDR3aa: ASSSNPGNRGWRGGYT

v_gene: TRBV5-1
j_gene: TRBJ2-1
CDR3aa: ASSLGPGQGYNEQF

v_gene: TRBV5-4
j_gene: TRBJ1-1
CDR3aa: ASSRPAGQGVPEAF

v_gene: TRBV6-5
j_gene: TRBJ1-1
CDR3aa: ASWRDRVSTEAF

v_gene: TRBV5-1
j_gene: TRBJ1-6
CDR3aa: ASSLGTGNSPLH

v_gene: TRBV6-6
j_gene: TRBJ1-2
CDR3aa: ASSYAQNYGYT

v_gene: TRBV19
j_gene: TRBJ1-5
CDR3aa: AGATGVRQPQH

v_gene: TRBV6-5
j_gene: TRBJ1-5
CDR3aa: ASSDMGQPV

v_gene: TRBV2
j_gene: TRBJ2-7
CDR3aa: ASSDRATSYEQY

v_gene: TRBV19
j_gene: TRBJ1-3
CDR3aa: ASSIDKTGNTIY

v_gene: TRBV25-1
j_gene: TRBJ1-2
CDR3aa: ASRGSYGYT

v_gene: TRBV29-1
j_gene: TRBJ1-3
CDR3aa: SVESGDSGNTIY

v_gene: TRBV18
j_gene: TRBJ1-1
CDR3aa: ASSPMQGARSTEAF

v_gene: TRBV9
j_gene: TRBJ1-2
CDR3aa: ASSVDREGGGYT

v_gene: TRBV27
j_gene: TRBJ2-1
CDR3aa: ASSLVASSYNEQF

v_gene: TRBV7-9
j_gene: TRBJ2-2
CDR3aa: ASSHKGQVTNTGELF

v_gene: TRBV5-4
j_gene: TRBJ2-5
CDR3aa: ASSPSGAGLETQY

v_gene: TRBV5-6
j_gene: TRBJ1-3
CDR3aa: ASSFGPESSGNTMY

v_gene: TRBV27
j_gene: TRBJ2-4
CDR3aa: ASSSLGRGNDIQY

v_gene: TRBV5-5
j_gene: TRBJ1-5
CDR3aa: ASSFEGFSNQPQH

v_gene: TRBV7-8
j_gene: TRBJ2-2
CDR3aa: ASSSIKATNTGELF

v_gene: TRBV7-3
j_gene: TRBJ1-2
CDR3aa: ASSAGGARANYGYT

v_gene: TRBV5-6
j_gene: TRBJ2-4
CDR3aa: ASSPLGLVDRDGGIQY

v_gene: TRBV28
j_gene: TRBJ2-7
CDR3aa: ASSPAGGLGLGEQY

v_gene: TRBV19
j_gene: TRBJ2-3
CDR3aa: ASSIAGAGADTQY

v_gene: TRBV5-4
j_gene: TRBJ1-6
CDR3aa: ASSLEGNNSPLH

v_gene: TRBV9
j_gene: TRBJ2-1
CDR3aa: ASSGRGGQINEQF

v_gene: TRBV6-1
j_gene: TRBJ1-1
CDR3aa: ASSAKAGGVGTEAF

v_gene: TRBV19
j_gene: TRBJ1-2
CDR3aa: ASSVGVNYGYT